The 24 T cell receptor beta chains below were found in one sample sequenced in a study of blood T cell repertoires in COVID-19. Profiling relied on immunoSEQ multiplex PCR, and the TCRdb table lists in-frame clones only, not all of them. The sample holds about 240,000 clones; around 89% are singletons and the top ten take roughly 4%. Input material: PBMCs or T cells enriched from blood (not recorded which). These receptors were taken from a woman between 25 and 40 years old who had recovered from COVID-19.

V gene TRBV27 combines with J gene TRBJ1-5, with 7 bases matching TRBD1. This CDR3 has 15 amino acids. From germline, CDR1 is MNHEY and CDR2 SMNVEV (reference sequence). V shed 6 bases, J shed 0 bases, and the junction held 5 bases outside the gene matches. The CDR3 DNA reads as TGTGCCAGCAGGGCGGGACAGATTAGCAATCAGCCCCAGCATTTT. It codes for CASRAGQISNQPQHF.

The rearrangement links TRBV1 to TRBJ1-5; no DNA check was done on the table's D call, TRBD1. TRBV1 is noted as a pseudogene. This CDR3 is built from 17 residues. This CDR3 reads CTSSHRFKAGRNQPQHF. In DNA, the CDR3 is TGCACCAGCAGCCATAGGTTTAAGGCAGGTAGGAATCAGCCCCAGCATTTT.

The rearrangement links TRBV9 to TRBJ1-3, with D possibly being TRBD1 (6 bases). Germline loops: CDR1 SGDLS, CDR2 YYNGEE. The CDR3 is 16 residues long. V was shortened by 1 base and J by 0 bases, with 11 bases between the two germline ends. For the CDR3, the DNA is TGTGCCAGCAGCGTAAGTGGGACAAACTCTGGAAACACCATATATTTT. It translates to CASSVSGTNSGNTIYF.

The V gene is TRBV6-5, the J gene TRBJ1-1; unclear D gene. From germline, CDR1 is MNHEY and CDR2 SVGAGI. V lost 5 bases and J lost 5, with 18 bases in between. The CDR3 extends over 15 amino acids. The CDR3, as DNA: TGTGCCAGCAGTCGCGGGGTCCGGCTGAGTACTGAAGCTTTCTTT. Protein: CASSRGVRLSTEAFF.

The V and J genes are TRBV4-3 and TRBJ1-2; 11 bases match TRBD1. Germline-derived CDR1 and CDR2 are LGHNA and YSLEER. V trimming: 0 bases; J trimming: 4 bases; junction bases outside the gene matches: 10. The CDR3 covers 18 residues. The CDR3 is CASSQDPAGTGGGYGYTF. CDR3 sequence (DNA): TGCGCCAGCAGCCAAGATCCAGCCGGGACAGGGGGTGGCTATGGCTACACCTTC.

V gene TRBV28 combines with J gene TRBJ1-4, with TRBD1 matching 9 bases. The CDR3 is 15 amino acids. Losses at the gene ends were 5 bases for V and 8 bases for J; bases not matched to a gene: 9. Germline V lookup: CDR1 MDHEN, CDR2 SYDVKM. CDR3 loop: CASSNRGQVFEKLFF. The CDR3 region has the DNA TGTGCCAGCAGTAACAGGGGGCAGGTTTTCGAAAAACTGTTTTTT.

The rearrangement uses TRBV20-1 and TRBJ1-1; D is perhaps TRBD1 (5 bases). The CDR3 has 15 residues. From germline, CDR1 is DFQATT and CDR2 SNEGSKA (reference sequence). The germline V and J ends were trimmed by 3 bases and 1 base, with 15 bases remaining between them. The CDR3 sequence is CSASGRTGPNTEAFF. As DNA, the CDR3 is TGCAGTGCTAGTGGCAGAACAGGACCGAACACTGAAGCTTTCTTT.

J is TRBJ1-2 and V is TRBV14; possibly TRBD1 for D (5 bases). Deletions cut 0 bases from V and 1 base from J, with 18 bases between. CDR1 and CDR2 from the germline V gene are SGHDN and FVKESK. The CDR3 spans 18 residues. The CDR3 DNA reads TGTGCCAGCAGCCAAGATTCTTCCGTCAGGGTGTATAACTATGGCTACACCTTC. It encodes CASSQDSSVRVYNYGYTF.

This chain joins TRBV5-1 and TRBJ1-2, with TRBD1 matching 9 bases. This CDR3 contains 13 residues. Germline CDR1 is SGHRS and CDR2 is YFSETQ. Losses at the gene ends were 2 bases for V and 6 bases for J; bases not matched to a gene: 2. Here the CDR3 DNA reads TGCGCCAGCAGCTTACAGGGGGCGCATGGCTACACCTTC. It specifies CASSLQGAHGYTF.

The CDR3 DNA reads TGTGCCAGCAGCTCTCAGGGGATGAACACTGAAGCTTTCTTT. This sequence encodes CASSSQGMNTEAFF. This chain uses TRBV7-2 with TRBJ1-1; the D gene is possibly TRBD1 (6 bases). Germline V gene sequence: CDR1 SGHTA, CDR2 FQGNSA. V dropped 4 bases and J dropped 0 bases, with 9 bases sitting between them. This CDR3 region has 14 residues.

This sequence joins TRBV6-6 and TRBJ2-1, with 8 positions matching TRBD2. Germline V gene sequence: CDR1 MNHNY, CDR2 SVGAGI (reference sequence). This CDR3 is 15 amino acids long. V gave up 6 bases and J gave up 9 bases; unmatched junction bases: 13. CDR3 protein: CASSRPAGEGSEQFF. CDR3 sequence (DNA): TGTGCCAGCAGCCGACCAGCGGGAGAAGGAAGTGAGCAGTTCTTC.

The chain combines TRBV30 with TRBJ2-1; 13 bases agree with TRBD2. The junction had 4 bases not matched to a gene; V was cut back by 2 bases and J by 6 bases. Germline V gene lookup returns CDR1 GTSNPN and CDR2 SVGIG (reference sequence). This CDR3 contains 15 residues. CDR3 nucleotide sequence: TGTGCCTGGAGTCGGACTAGCGGGAGTATCAATGAGCAGTTCTTC. This codes for CAWSRTSGSINEQFF.

This chain links TRBV5-6 with TRBJ2-1, with D possibly TRBD2 on 5 matching bases. V was cut by 0 bases and J by 12 bases, with 10 bases left in between. CDR1 is SGHDT, CDR2 YYEEEE, per germline. This CDR3 has 12 residues. The CDR3 loop reads CASSLAGNGQFF. The CDR3 DNA is TGTGCCAGCAGCTTGGCGGGGAACGGGCAGTTCTTC.

The CDR3 is CASSARRRAPPDTQYF. For the CDR3, the DNA is TGTGCCAGCAGCGCGAGGAGGAGGGCACCCCCAGATACGCAGTATTTT. The V and J genes are TRBV7-2 and TRBJ2-3; maybe TRBD2 (6 bases). Trimming removed 5 bases at V and 4 bases at J, with 19 bases between. Germline CDR1 SGHTA, CDR2 FQGNSA. CDR3 length equals 16 residues.

The count of this clone is one. The gene calls are TRBV9 and TRBJ1-2; weak D call: TRBD1 (5 bases). The V gene lost 0 bases and the J gene lost 5 bases, with 11 bases spanning the gap. This CDR3 region has 14 residues. Per the germline V gene, CDR1 is SGDLS and CDR2 is YYNGEE. CDR3 sequence (DNA): TGTGCCAGCAGCGTAGAGGCACAGGCTTATGGCTACACCTTC. This encodes CASSVEAQAYGYTF.

The chain carries TRBV6-2 or TRBV6-3 and TRBJ2-7; no reliable D call. Germline V gene data show CDR1 as MNHEY and CDR2 as SVGEGT. Deletions cut 0 bases from V and 6 bases from J, with 6 bases between. The CDR3 consists of 12 residues. The CDR3 DNA reads TGTGCCAGCAGTTACTCTTCGTTCGAGCAGTACTTC. Residues: CASSYSSFEQYF.

The chain carries TRBV18 and TRBJ1-5, with TRBD1 identical over 10 bases. CDR1 and CDR2 from the germline V gene are KGHSH and LQKENI. The CDR3 totals 15 residues. With 6 bases clipped from V and 7 bases from J, the junction kept 9 bases outside the gene matches. This CDR3 is CASSLLGTGDQPQHF. CDR3 bases: TGTGCCAGCTCGCTCCTTGGGACAGGGGACCAGCCCCAGCATTTT.

The rearrangement uses TRBV28 and TRBJ2-2; a possible D gene is TRBD1 (5 bases). This CDR3 comprises 14 residues. Germline values: CDR1 MDHEN, CDR2 SYDVKM. V was shortened by 4 bases and J by 4 bases, with 10 bases between the two germline ends. The CDR3 is CASSSLDSTGELFF. The DNA of the CDR3 is TGTGCCAGCAGTTCCCTCGACAGCACCGGGGAGCTGTTTTTT.

The rearrangement uses TRBV19 and TRBJ2-6; tentative D call: TRBD2 (5 bases). CDR1 is LNHDA and CDR2 is SQIVND in the germline V gene (reference sequence). This CDR3 region has 16 residues. With 7 bases removed from V and 0 bases from J, the gap between germline ends came to 13 bases. The CDR3 DNA sequence: TGTGCCAGTACCCCAAGAAGCGGCTCTGGGGCCAACGTCCTGACTTTC. It codes for CASTPRSGSGANVLTF.

V usage is TRBV7-2 and J usage is TRBJ1-5, with 10 bases fitting TRBD1. The V segment lost 5 bases and the J segment 7 bases; nucleotides outside the gene matches: 11. The CDR3 loop spans 16 amino acids. Per the germline V gene, CDR1 is SGHTA and CDR2 is FQGNSA. CDR3 nucleotides: TGTGCCAGCAGCGTCCAGACAGGGGGCCTTCGACAGCCCCAGCATTTT. This encodes CASSVQTGGLRQPQHF.

V usage is TRBV20-1 and J usage is TRBJ1-2, with 9 bases lining up with TRBD1. The CDR3 loop spans 11 amino acids. In germline, CDR1 is DFQATT, CDR2 SNEGSKA (reference sequence). The CDR3 region is CSGTGGRGYTF. The CDR3, as DNA: TGCAGCGGAACAGGGGGCCGCGGCTACACCTTC.

The chain links TRBV6-4 to TRBJ1-2; TRBD1 aligns across 8 bases. Germline V lookup: CDR1 MRHNA, CDR2 SNTAGT. The CDR3 runs to 12 residues. Trimming at V came to 6 bases and at J to 10 bases, leaving 7 bases not matched to a gene. The DNA for the CDR3 is TGTGCCAGCAGAGGACAGGGAGGGTCCTACACCTTC. Amino acid sequence: CASRGQGGSYTF.

As concerns this clone: The junction departs from the called germline gene at one end, perhaps through a read error. The chain couples TRBV14 to TRBJ2-1; tentative D call: TRBD2 (6 bases). The CDR3 consists of 15 residues. CDR1 is SGHDN, CDR2 FVKESK, per germline. Here the CDR3 DNA reads TGTGCCACCAGCCGGATCGGGAGCTCCTACAATGAGCAGTTCTTC. This translates into CATSRIGSSYNEQFF.

The chain employs TRBV7-9 and TRBJ1-5; D remains unclear. The CDR3 is 14 residues long. Germline-derived CDR1 and CDR2 are SEHNR and FQNEAQ (reference sequence). Trimming left V 5 bases short and J 2 bases short, with 10 bases between. The CDR3 DNA follows: TGTGCCAGCAGCCAGGACGGGGGCAATCAGCCCCAGCATTTT. Translated: CASSQDGGNQPQHF.